The 3 T cell receptor beta chains below all came from one sample that was sequenced in a study of control samples from healthy donors and cancer patients. Assay used: immunoSEQ multiplex PCR; TCRdb lists only in-frame clones, some missing. In the table there are about 59,000 clones, more than 85% of which are singletons. The sequencing sample was made of PBMCs. The receptors derive from a man in his forties with colorectal cancer.

The chain has TRBV18 and TRBJ2-1; 13 nucleotides agree with TRBD2. The ends lost 8 bases at V and 6 bases at J; junction bases unmatched: 1. There are 13 residues in the CDR3. The germline V gene has CDR1 KGHSH and CDR2 LQKENI. CDR3 region: CASTSGGANEQFF. CDR3 sequence (DNA): TGTGCCAGCACTAGCGGGGGGGCCAATGAGCAGTTCTTC. The full variable domain, completed using reference TRBV18 and TRBJ2-1, is NAGVMQNPRHLVRRRGQEARLRCSPMKGHSHVYWYRQLPEEGLKFMVYLQKENIIDESGMPKERFSAEFPKEGPSILRIQQVVRGDSAAYFCASTSGGANEQFFGPGTRLTVL.

The chain joins TRBV9 to TRBJ1-3; D gene unclear. The V gene's germline CDR1 is SGDLS and CDR2 YYNGEE. This CDR3 has 15 residues. V lost 0 bases, J lost 2 bases, and 9 bases lay in between. CDR3 region: CASSVDYIPGNTIYF. CDR3 bases: TGTGCCAGCAGCGTAGACTACATCCCTGGAAACACCATATATTTT.

The V and J genes are TRBV7-2 and TRBJ2-3, with D perhaps assigned TRBD1 or TRBD2 (6 bases each). Trimming pared 5 bases from V and 2 bases from J, leaving 17 bases between. There are 16 residues in the CDR3. Germline CDR1 SGHTA, CDR2 FQGNSA. CDR3 residues: CASSARAGGLTDTQYF. The CDR3 region has the DNA TGTGCCAGCAGCGCACGGGCCGGGGGCCTCACAGATACGCAGTATTTT.